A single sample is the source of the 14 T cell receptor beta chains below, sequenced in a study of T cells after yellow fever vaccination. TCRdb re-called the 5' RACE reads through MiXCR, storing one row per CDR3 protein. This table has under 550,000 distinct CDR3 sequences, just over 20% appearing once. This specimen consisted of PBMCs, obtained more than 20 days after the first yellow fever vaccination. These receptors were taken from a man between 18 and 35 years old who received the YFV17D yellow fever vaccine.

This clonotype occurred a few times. For the CDR3, the DNA is TGCGCCAGCAGCCACCGGGGGACTAGCGGAGAAGAGACCCAGTACTTC. Translated: CASSHRGTSGEETQYF. The chain links TRBV5-1 to TRBJ2-5; 11 bases align to TRBD2. The CDR3 covers 16 residues. V was pared by 4 bases and J by 3 bases, with 8 bases of the junction left unmatched. Germline CDR1 is SGHRS and CDR2 is YFSETQ.

The CDR3 region is CASSQDMGTGNTIYF. CDR3 bases: TGTGCCAGCAGCCAAGATATGGGGACTGGAAACACCATATATTTT. The gene calls are TRBV4-2 and TRBJ1-3; D call uncertain. CDR1 LGHNA and CDR2 YNFKEQ come from the germline V gene. V shed 0 bases and J shed 2 bases, with 8 bases lying between them. CDR3 length: 15 amino acids.

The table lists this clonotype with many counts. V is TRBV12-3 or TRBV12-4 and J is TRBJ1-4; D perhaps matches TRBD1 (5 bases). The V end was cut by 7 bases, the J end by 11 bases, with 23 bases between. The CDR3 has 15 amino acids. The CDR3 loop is CASNDSRDPSQKLFF. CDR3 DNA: TGTGCCAGCAATGATTCCCGGGACCCATCACAGAAACTGTTTTTT.

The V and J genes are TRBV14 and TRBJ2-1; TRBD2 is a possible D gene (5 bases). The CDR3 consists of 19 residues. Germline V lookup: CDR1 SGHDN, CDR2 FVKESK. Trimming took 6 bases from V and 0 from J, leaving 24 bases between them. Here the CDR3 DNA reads TGTGCCAGCAGAAAGGGATCGGGGAGAGGAGGCCTCTCCTACAATGAGCAGTTCTTC. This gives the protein CASRKGSGRGGLSYNEQFF.

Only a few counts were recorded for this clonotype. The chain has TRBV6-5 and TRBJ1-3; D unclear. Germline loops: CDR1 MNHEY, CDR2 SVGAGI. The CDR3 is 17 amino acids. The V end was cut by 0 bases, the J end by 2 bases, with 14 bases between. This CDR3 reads CASSYSGAGFAGNTIYF. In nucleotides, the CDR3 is TGTGCCAGCAGTTACTCAGGAGCAGGTTTCGCTGGAAACACCATATATTTT.

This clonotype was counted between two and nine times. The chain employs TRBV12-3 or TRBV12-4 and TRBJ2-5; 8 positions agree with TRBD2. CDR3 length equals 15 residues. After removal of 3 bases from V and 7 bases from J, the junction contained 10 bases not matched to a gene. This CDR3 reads CASSFTRGGRGTQYF. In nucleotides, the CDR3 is TGTGCCAGCAGTTTTACTCGGGGGGGCCGGGGGACCCAGTACTTC.

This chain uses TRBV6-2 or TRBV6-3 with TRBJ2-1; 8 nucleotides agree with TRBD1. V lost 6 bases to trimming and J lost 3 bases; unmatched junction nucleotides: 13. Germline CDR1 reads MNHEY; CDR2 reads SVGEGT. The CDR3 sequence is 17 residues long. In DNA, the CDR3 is TGTGCCAGCAGCCGAAACCCGGGACAGGCGTTCTACAATGAGCAGTTCTTC. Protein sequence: CASSRNPGQAFYNEQFF.

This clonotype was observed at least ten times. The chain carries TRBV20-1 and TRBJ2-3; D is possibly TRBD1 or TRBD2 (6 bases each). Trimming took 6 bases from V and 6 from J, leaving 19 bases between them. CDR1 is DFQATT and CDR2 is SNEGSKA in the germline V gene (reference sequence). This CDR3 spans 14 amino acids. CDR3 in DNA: TGCAGTGCCCCCGGGGGCAGGGTTCGGGATACGCAGTATTTT. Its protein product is CSAPGGRVRDTQYF.

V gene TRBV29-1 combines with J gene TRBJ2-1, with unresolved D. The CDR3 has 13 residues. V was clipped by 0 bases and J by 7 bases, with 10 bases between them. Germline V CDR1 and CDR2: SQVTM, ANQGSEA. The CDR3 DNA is TGCAGCGTTGAAGAGCAAGGTTGGAATGAGCAGTTCTTC. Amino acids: CSVEEQGWNEQFF.

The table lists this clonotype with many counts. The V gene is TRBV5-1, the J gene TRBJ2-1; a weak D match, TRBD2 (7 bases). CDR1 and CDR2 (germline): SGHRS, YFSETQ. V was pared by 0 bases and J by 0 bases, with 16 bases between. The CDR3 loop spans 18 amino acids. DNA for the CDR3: TGCGCCAGCAGCTTGGCTCGCGGGGGCTTAAGCTCCTACAATGAGCAGTTCTTC. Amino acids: CASSLARGGLSSYNEQFF.

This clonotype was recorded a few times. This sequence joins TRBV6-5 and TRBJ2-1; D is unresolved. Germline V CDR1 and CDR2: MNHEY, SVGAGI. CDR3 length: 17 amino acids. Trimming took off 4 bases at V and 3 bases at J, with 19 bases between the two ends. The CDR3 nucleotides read TGTGCCAGCAGTTCCCTCGCTAATCTCCCTCTCTACAATGAGCAGTTCTTC. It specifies CASSSLANLPLYNEQFF.

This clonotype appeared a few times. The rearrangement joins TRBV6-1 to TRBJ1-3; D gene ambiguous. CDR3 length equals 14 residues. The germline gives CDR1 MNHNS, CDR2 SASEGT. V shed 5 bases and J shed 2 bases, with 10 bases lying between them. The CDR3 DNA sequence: TGTGCCAGCAGTCGGTTCGGGGCTGGAAACACCATATATTTT. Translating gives CASSRFGAGNTIYF.

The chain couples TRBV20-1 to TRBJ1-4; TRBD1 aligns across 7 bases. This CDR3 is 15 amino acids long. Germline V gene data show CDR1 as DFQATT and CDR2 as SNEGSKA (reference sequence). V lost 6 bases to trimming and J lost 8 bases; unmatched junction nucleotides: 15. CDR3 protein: CSAASDIGGAEKLFF. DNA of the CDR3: TGCAGTGCAGCCTCGGACATAGGGGGCGCGGAAAAACTGTTTTTT.

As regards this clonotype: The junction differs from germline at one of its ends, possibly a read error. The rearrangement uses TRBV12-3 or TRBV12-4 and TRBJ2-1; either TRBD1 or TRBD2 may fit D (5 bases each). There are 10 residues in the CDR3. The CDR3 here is CASSLGTQLF. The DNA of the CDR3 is TGTGCCAGCAGCCTCGGGACCCAACTCTTC.